Listed below are T cell receptor beta chains from one sample, sequenced in a study of blood T cells in healthy people across ages. Using its own MiXCR run on the 5' RACE reads, TCRdb lists one record per CDR3 protein. The sample holds about 730,000 distinct CDR3 sequences; roughly 45% are singletons and the top ten take roughly 20%. Sequencing was performed on blood. The receptors originated from a woman aged 60-75 years in good health. Both conserved end residues are part of each CDR3. The D gene is left open where the match is weak. Clone size appears in some rows only: once, few, many, or a class for an expanded clone.

D gene: NA; clone size: once; V gene: TRBV2; J gene: TRBJ2-5; CDR3 DNA: TGTGCCAGCAGCGGACTGAATGAGCAGTACTTC; CDR3 protein: CASSGLNEQYF
D gene: NA; clone size: few; V gene: TRBV5-1; J gene: TRBJ2-6; CDR3 DNA: TGCGCCAGCAGCTTGGACGTCCTCGGTTCCAACGTCCTGACTTTC; CDR3 protein: CASSLDVLGSNVLTF
D gene: TRBD1; clone size: NA; V gene: TRBV10-3; J gene: TRBJ2-1; CDR3 DNA: TGTGCCACCTCCCTAAGGACAGGGGAGGTCAATGAGCAGTTCTTC; CDR3 protein: CATSLRTGEVNEQFF
D gene: NA; clone size: few; V gene: TRBV5-8; J gene: TRBJ2-1; CDR3 DNA: TGTGCCAGCAGCTTGTATAATGGCGGGCTAGCCGATTACAATGAGCAGTTCTTC; CDR3 protein: CASSLYNGGLADYNEQFF
D gene: NA; clone size: NA; V gene: TRBV4-3; J gene: TRBJ2-7; CDR3 DNA: TGCGCCAGCAGCCAAGATCTAGAGGTATACGAGCAGTACTTC; CDR3 protein: CASSQDLEVYEQYF
D gene: NA; clone size: few; V gene: TRBV7-3; J gene: TRBJ2-2; CDR3 DNA: TGTGCCAGCAGCTTAGCAGGGTCGGGTGTTACCGGGGAGCTGTTTTTT; CDR3 protein: CASSLAGSGVTGELFF
D gene: TRBD2; clone size: few; V gene: TRBV7-3; J gene: TRBJ2-1; CDR3 DNA: TGTGCCAGCAGCCTTCAAGTCGCTAGCGGGTACAATGAGCAGTTCTTC; CDR3 protein: CASSLQVASGYNEQFF
D gene: NA; clone size: few; V gene: TRBV12-5; J gene: TRBJ2-1; CDR3 DNA: TGTGCTAGTGGTTTGGACAGTTCGCAGTTCTTC; CDR3 protein: CASGLDSSQFF
D gene: NA; clone size: NA; V gene: TRBV5-1; J gene: TRBJ1-6; CDR3 DNA: TGCGCCAGCAGCTCGAGGCAGGGCTCGGGTTCACCCCTCCACTTT; CDR3 protein: CASSSRQGSGSPLHF
D gene: NA; clone size: many; V gene: TRBV20-1; J gene: TRBJ2-3; CDR3 DNA: TGCAGTGCTAGACAGGGCTCGACAGATACGCAGTATTTT; CDR3 protein: CSARQGSTDTQYF
D gene: NA; clone size: few; V gene: TRBV7-9; J gene: TRBJ2-1; CDR3 DNA: TGTGCCAGCGTCCTCGACCCGCCGGGGAATGAGCAGTTCTTC; CDR3 protein: CASVLDPPGNEQFF
D gene: TRBD2; clone size: NA; V gene: TRBV3-1; J gene: TRBJ2-3; CDR3 DNA: TGTGCCAGCAGCCAAATGACTAGCGGGGGCCTCGCGCAGTATTTT; CDR3 protein: CASSQMTSGGLAQYF
D gene: TRBD1; clone size: NA; V gene: TRBV5-1; J gene: TRBJ1-4; CDR3 DNA: TGCGCCAGCCAAAGGGGAGAACAGGGGGAAAAACTGTTTTTT; CDR3 protein: CASQRGEQGEKLFF
D gene: TRBD2; clone size: few; V gene: TRBV11-2; J gene: TRBJ2-3; CDR3 DNA: TGTGCCAGCAGCTCACGGGGGGGCCCCACAGATACGCAGTATTTT; CDR3 protein: CASSSRGGPTDTQYF
D gene: TRBD2; clone size: NA; V gene: TRBV27; J gene: TRBJ2-5; CDR3 DNA: TGTGCCAGCAGTTTTTATGGGGCGGGGGAACAAGAGACCCAGTACTTC; CDR3 protein: CASSFYGAGEQETQYF
D gene: TRBD2; clone size: few; V gene: TRBV7-2; J gene: TRBJ2-5; CDR3 DNA: TGTGCCAGCAGCCTTAGCGGGAGGTCGGGTAATGAGCAGTACTTC; CDR3 protein: CASSLSGRSGNEQYF
D gene: TRBD2; clone size: NA; V gene: TRBV7-2; J gene: TRBJ2-3; CDR3 DNA: TGTGCCAGCAGCTTAGCGCTGCCTAGCGGGACCGGGGATACGCAGTATTTT; CDR3 protein: CASSLALPSGTGDTQYF
D gene: NA; clone size: NA; V gene: TRBV29-1; J gene: TRBJ1-1; CDR3 DNA: TGCAGCGCAAAGACAGCCACCATGAACACTGAAGCTTTCTTT; CDR3 protein: CSAKTATMNTEAFF
D gene: TRBD2; clone size: NA; V gene: TRBV9; J gene: TRBJ2-3; CDR3 DNA: TGTGCCAGCAGCGCCACCTCAGGGACTACCACAGATACGCAGTATTTT; CDR3 protein: CASSATSGTTTDTQYF
D gene: NA; clone size: few; V gene: TRBV7-2; J gene: TRBJ1-5; CDR3 DNA: TGTGCCAGTAGCTTAGTAAGGGGGCAGCCCCAGCATTTT; CDR3 protein: CASSLVRGQPQHF
D gene: NA; clone size: NA; V gene: TRBV20-1; J gene: TRBJ1-4; CDR3 DNA: TGCAGTTCCCCCGGGGGTGAGGTTGGAAAACTGTTTTTT; CDR3 protein: CSSPGGEVGKLFF
D gene: TRBD1; clone size: once; V gene: TRBV28; J gene: TRBJ2-1; CDR3 DNA: TGTGCCAGCGGTGGGACAGGGATCTACAATGGGCAGTTCTTC; CDR3 protein: CASGGTGIYNGQFF
D gene: NA; clone size: NA; V gene: TRBV9; J gene: TRBJ2-2; CDR3 DNA: TGTGCCAGCAGCGCATACTCCGGGACACCGGCCGAGCTGTTTTTT; CDR3 protein: CASSAYSGTPAELFF
D gene: NA; clone size: many; V gene: TRBV6-2/TRBV6-3; J gene: TRBJ2-1; CDR3 DNA: TGTGCCAGCAGTCCGAGCCGGGACGGCGATCAGTTCTTC; CDR3 protein: CASSPSRDGDQFF
D gene: TRBD2; clone size: NA; V gene: TRBV20-1; J gene: TRBJ2-3; CDR3 DNA: TGCAGTGCCGGGACTAGCGGGGGGCATTCAGATACGCAGTATTTT; CDR3 protein: CSAGTSGGHSDTQYF
D gene: TRBD1; clone size: NA; V gene: TRBV7-9; J gene: TRBJ1-4; CDR3 DNA: TGTGCCAGCAGCTTAATGGGACAGGAAAAACTGTTTTTT; CDR3 protein: CASSLMGQEKLFF
D gene: TRBD2; clone size: few; V gene: TRBV3-1; J gene: TRBJ2-1; CDR3 DNA: TGTGCCAGCAGCCACCAACCCCCGGGACTAGCCGGTGAGCAGTTCTTC; CDR3 protein: CASSHQPPGLAGEQFF
D gene: NA; clone size: few; V gene: TRBV20-1; J gene: TRBJ2-7; CDR3 DNA: TGCAGTGCTATGAGGGCAGGGATAGCCTACGAGCAGTACTTC; CDR3 protein: CSAMRAGIAYEQYF
D gene: TRBD2; clone size: NA; V gene: TRBV7-7; J gene: TRBJ2-3; CDR3 DNA: TGTGCTAGCAGCTTAAGGGGGCCGACTAGCGGGAGAGAAGATACGCAGTATTTT; CDR3 protein: CASSLRGPTSGREDTQYF
D gene: NA; clone size: NA; V gene: TRBV12-3/TRBV12-4; J gene: TRBJ2-1; CDR3 DNA: TGTGCCAGCAGTTTAGTGATGGGGGGCTGGGAAGAGACCCAGTTCTTC; CDR3 protein: CASSLVMGGWEETQFF
D gene: NA; clone size: few; V gene: TRBV5-1; J gene: TRBJ2-5; CDR3 DNA: TGCGCCAGCAGCTTAGGGGCCCGTCGCTACAATGAGCAGTACTTC; CDR3 protein: CASSLGARRYNEQYF
D gene: NA; clone size: NA; V gene: TRBV4-2; J gene: TRBJ2-1; CDR3 DNA: TGTGCCAGCAGCCAAAGCGACAGCTCCTACAATGAGCAGTTCTTC; CDR3 protein: CASSQSDSSYNEQFF
D gene: NA; clone size: NA; V gene: TRBV14; J gene: TRBJ2-5; CDR3 DNA: TGTGCCAGCAGCCAAGAGAACAGGGCGTATCAAGAGACCCAGTACTTC; CDR3 protein: CASSQENRAYQETQYF
D gene: NA; clone size: few; V gene: TRBV10-1; J gene: TRBJ1-1; CDR3 DNA: TGCGCCAGCAGTTGGGACAAGAACACTGAAGCTTTCTTT; CDR3 protein: CASSWDKNTEAFF
D gene: TRBD1; clone size: NA; V gene: TRBV28; J gene: TRBJ1-1; CDR3 DNA: TGTGCCAGCAGTTTTCGGACAGGGAGAACTGAAGCTTTCTTT; CDR3 protein: CASSFRTGRTEAFF
D gene: TRBD2; clone size: few; V gene: TRBV24-1; J gene: TRBJ2-3; CDR3 DNA: TGTGCCACCAGTGATCCCAGGGAGGGGTCAGATACGCAGTATTTT; CDR3 protein: CATSDPREGSDTQYF
D gene: TRBD1; clone size: NA; V gene: TRBV11-2; J gene: TRBJ2-3; CDR3 DNA: TGTGCCAGCAGCTGGACCGGGACAGCCACAGATACGCAGTATTTT; CDR3 protein: CASSWTGTATDTQYF
D gene: TRBD2; clone size: few; V gene: TRBV7-9; J gene: TRBJ2-5; CDR3 DNA: TGTGCCAGCAGCTTAAACGGTCTAGCGGTCACAGAGACCCAGTACTTC; CDR3 protein: CASSLNGLAVTETQYF
D gene: TRBD2; clone size: NA; V gene: TRBV27; J gene: TRBJ2-7; CDR3 DNA: TGTGCCAGCAGTTTAATAACTAGCGGGGGGCTGTACGAGCAGTACTTC; CDR3 protein: CASSLITSGGLYEQYF
D gene: TRBD2; clone size: few; V gene: TRBV6-2/TRBV6-3; J gene: TRBJ2-1; CDR3 DNA: TGTGCCAGCAGTTACTTGGGGTGGACTAGCTCCCACAATGAGCAGTTCTTC; CDR3 protein: CASSYLGWTSSHNEQFF
D gene: TRBD2; clone size: NA; V gene: TRBV11-2; J gene: TRBJ2-1; CDR3 DNA: TGTGCCAGCAGCTTAGGGACCTGGACTAGTGGGACCGATGAGCAGTTCTTC; CDR3 protein: CASSLGTWTSGTDEQFF
D gene: NA; clone size: NA; V gene: TRBV28; J gene: TRBJ1-6; CDR3 DNA: TGTGCCAGCAGTTTGGTGATTCCCTATAATTCACCCCTCCACTTT; CDR3 protein: CASSLVIPYNSPLHF
D gene: NA; clone size: NA; V gene: TRBV3-1; J gene: TRBJ1-2; CDR3 DNA: TGTGCCAGCAGCCAATTTACGGTAGCTAACTATGGCTACACCTTC; CDR3 protein: CASSQFTVANYGYTF
D gene: NA; clone size: NA; V gene: TRBV18; J gene: TRBJ2-3; CDR3 DNA: TGTGCCAGCTCACCGGGGGAAACAGATACGCAGTATTTT; CDR3 protein: CASSPGETDTQYF
D gene: NA; clone size: NA; V gene: TRBV2; J gene: TRBJ2-1; CDR3 DNA: TGTGCCAGCAGTTTCGGCGAGGGAGGATACAATGAGCAGTTCTTC; CDR3 protein: CASSFGEGGYNEQFF
D gene: NA; clone size: NA; V gene: TRBV7-2; J gene: TRBJ1-4; CDR3 DNA: TGTGCCAGCAGCTTAAGTTGGGAAGTTAATGAAAAACTGTTTTTT; CDR3 protein: CASSLSWEVNEKLFF
D gene: NA; clone size: few; V gene: TRBV5-6; J gene: TRBJ1-4; CDR3 DNA: TGTGCCAGCAGCCTCGGCCGTAATGAAAAACTGTTTTTT; CDR3 protein: CASSLGRNEKLFF
D gene: NA; clone size: NA; V gene: TRBV18; J gene: TRBJ1-1; CDR3 DNA: TGTGCCAGCTCACCCACGGACGGATTGAACACTGAAGCTTTCTTT; CDR3 protein: CASSPTDGLNTEAFF
D gene: TRBD2; clone size: few; V gene: TRBV9; J gene: TRBJ2-5; CDR3 DNA: TGTGCCAGCAGCGTAGTAGCGGGAGTGGGGGAGACCCAGTACTTC; CDR3 protein: CASSVVAGVGETQYF